This T cell receptor (beta chain) emerged from a study of PD-1 blockade in classical Hodgkin lymphoma. Only in-frame clones appear in the TCRdb table, and some are missing; sequencing was by immunoSEQ multiplex PCR. The sample has roughly 70,000 clones; 71% are singletons. The CDR3 covers 12 residues. V lost 3 bases, J lost 1 base, and 3 bases lay in between. CDR1 is ENHRY and CDR2 is SYGVKD in the germline V gene. Every patient relapsed after autologous stem cell transplantation, and brentuximab vedotin exposure varied. This TCR was sampled from a human donor with classical Hodgkin lymphoma. The source material was peripheral blood mononuclear cells (PBMCs), sampled before the second cycle of nivolumab. V gene TRBV10-3 combines with J gene TRBJ1-1, with D unclear. The CDR3 sequence: CAISDGNTEAFF. The CDR3 nucleotides are TGTGCCATCAGTGATGGGAACACTGAAGCTTTCTTT.